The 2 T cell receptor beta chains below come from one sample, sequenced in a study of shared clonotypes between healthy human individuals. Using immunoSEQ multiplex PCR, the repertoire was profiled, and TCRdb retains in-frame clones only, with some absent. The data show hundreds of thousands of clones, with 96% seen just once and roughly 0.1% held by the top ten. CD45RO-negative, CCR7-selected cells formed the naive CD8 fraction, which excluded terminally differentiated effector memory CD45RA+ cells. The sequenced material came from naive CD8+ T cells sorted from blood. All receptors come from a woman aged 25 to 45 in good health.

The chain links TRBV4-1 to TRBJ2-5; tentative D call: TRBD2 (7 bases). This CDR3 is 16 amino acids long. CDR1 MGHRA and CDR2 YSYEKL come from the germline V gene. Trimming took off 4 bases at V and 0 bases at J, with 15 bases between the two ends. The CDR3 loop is CASSPRGAGDQETQYF. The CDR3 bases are TGCGCCAGCAGCCCAAGGGGGGCGGGAGACCAAGAGACCCAGTACTTC.

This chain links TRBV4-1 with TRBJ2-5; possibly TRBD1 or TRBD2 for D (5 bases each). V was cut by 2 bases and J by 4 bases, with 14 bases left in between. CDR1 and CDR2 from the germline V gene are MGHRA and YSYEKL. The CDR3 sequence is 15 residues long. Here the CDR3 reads CASSQTNLGTETQYF. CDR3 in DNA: TGCGCCAGCAGCCAAACCAATCTAGGGACAGAGACCCAGTACTTC.